This T cell receptor beta chain is drawn from a study of glioma-infiltrating T cells after dendritic cell vaccination. Overall study context: Samples are from glioblastoma patients in Phase I and II dendritic cell vaccine trials. Between about 2002 and 2012, patients got autologous tumor lysate-pulsed dendritic cell vaccines. Broader study findings: Complete blood and tumor specimen sets were limited to few patients.

The CDR3 is 16 amino acids. V lost 5 bases and J lost 1, with 14 bases in between. Germline CDR1 and CDR2: SEHNR and FQNEAQ (reference sequence). Stated time point: after dendritic cell vaccination, including at tumor progression/relapse. As to this clone: Its target is not known.

The data were produced by immunoSEQ multiplex PCR, yet TCRdb's version contains in-frame clones alone and is incomplete. The sample shows approximately 85,000 clones, less than 85% of them seen only once. This material consisted of blood, taken after dendritic cell vaccination. The rearrangement links TRBV7-9 to TRBJ2-2; D unresolved. The clonotype originates from a human donor with glioblastoma. CDR3 sequence reads: CASSQARPGNTGELFF. The DNA of the CDR3 is TGTGCCAGCAGCCAAGCAAGGCCAGGGAACACCGGGGAGCTGTTTTTT.